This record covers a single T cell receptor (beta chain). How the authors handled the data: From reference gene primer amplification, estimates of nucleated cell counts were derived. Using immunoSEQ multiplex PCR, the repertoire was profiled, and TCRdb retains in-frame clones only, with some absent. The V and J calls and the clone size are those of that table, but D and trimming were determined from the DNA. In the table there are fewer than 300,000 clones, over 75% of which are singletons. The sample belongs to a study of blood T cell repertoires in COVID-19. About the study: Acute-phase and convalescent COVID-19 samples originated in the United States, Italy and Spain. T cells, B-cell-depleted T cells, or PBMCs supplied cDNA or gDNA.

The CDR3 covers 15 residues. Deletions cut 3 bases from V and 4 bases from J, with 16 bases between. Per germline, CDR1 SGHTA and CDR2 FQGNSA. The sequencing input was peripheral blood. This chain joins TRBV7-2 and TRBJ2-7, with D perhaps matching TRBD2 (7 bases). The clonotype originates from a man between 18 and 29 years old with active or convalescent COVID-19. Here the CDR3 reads CASSLRGDYAYEQYF. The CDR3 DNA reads TGTGCCAGCAGCTTGAGGGGGGACTACGCGTACGAGCAGTACTTC.